This TCR beta chain came from a study of cytomegalovirus exposure and HLA in healthy donors. Whole-study results and caveats: What a later analysis showed was that several of the most significant clusters appeared linked to common viral pathogens. Most likely, a cluster of highly shared sequence variants arose as a sequencing artifact. Cytomegalovirus status, reportedly, was diagnosed with high specificity and sensitivity by the classifier.

The study ran its PCR with 60 Vbeta and 13 Jbeta primers. The data were produced by immunoSEQ multiplex PCR, yet TCRdb's version contains in-frame clones alone and is incomplete. The data contain around 100,000 clones, roughly 66% of them singletons. Note on this clone: Its cognate antigen is unknown.

In germline, CDR1 is SGHTA, CDR2 FQGNSA. With 5 bases removed from V and 3 bases from J, the gap between germline ends came to 15 bases. The CDR3 length is 15 residues. The source of this sequence is a woman in her 50s in good health and CMV-seronegative. The V gene is TRBV7-2, the J gene TRBJ2-3, with D perhaps matching TRBD2 (6 bases). Material for sequencing was PBMCs. This CDR3 is CASSTLPGETDTQYF. In nucleotides, the CDR3 is TGTGCCAGCAGCACCCTCCCGGGGGAGACAGATACGCAGTATTTT. Full variable domain (missing parts from reference TRBV7-2 and TRBJ2-3): GAGVSQSPSNKVTEKGKDVELRCDPISGHTALYWYRQSLGQGLEFLIYFQGNSAPDKSGLPSDRFSAERTGGSVSTLTIQRTQQEDSAVYLCASSTLPGETDTQYFGPGTRLTVL.